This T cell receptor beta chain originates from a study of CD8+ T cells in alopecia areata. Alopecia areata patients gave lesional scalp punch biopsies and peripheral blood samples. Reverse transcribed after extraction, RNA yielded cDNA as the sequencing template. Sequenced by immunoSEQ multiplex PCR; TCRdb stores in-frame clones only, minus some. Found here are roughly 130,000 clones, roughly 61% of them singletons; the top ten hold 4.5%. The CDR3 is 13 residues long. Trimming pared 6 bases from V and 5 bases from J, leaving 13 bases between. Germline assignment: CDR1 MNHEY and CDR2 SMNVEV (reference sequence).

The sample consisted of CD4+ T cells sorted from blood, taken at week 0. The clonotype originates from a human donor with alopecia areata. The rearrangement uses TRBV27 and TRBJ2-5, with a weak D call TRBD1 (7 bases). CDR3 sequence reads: CASREGALETQYF. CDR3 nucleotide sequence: TGTGCCAGCAGGGAGGGGGCGTTGGAGACCCAGTACTTC.